This TCR beta chain is from a study of blood T cell repertoires in COVID-19 (dated by TCRdb to the early 2020s). As for the study more broadly: The collaborator samples originated in the United States, Italy and Spain and spanned the acute and convalescent phases of COVID-19. The prospective study material was composed of cDNA or gDNA derived from T cells, B-cell-depleted T cells, or PBMCs. Subjects who had been exposed to COVID-19, were actively infected with it, or had recovered from it provided the deeply sampled blood TCRbeta repertoires that made up the dataset. The repertoires were made available in a free public database intended to serve as a resource for research on the immune response to SARS-CoV-2. Samples came from the ongoing ImmuneRACE study (first 160 participants) plus 1,254 subjects from 6 global collaborators. The sample metadata nearly always contained a de-identified subject ID, COVID-19 status, age in years and sex. Where available, HLA class I and class II types were taken from metadata supplied by the sample provider and were not determined by assay-based typing.

The study at large found these results: The amount of clinical and demographic metadata varied by source and participant and was provided uncurated.

For CDR1 and CDR2, the germline V gene lists MGHRA and YSYEKL. Including the terminal cysteine and phenylalanine, the CDR3 comprises 16 residues. Only CDR3 DNA is held: 48 bases, read in frame from base 1. The junction carries 10 bases between V and J, which are trimmed by 1 base and 0 bases respectively. Points on this clone: No antigen is known for it. No clone much larger than this one lies a single base away; base qualities are absent.

TCRbeta CDR3 regions were amplified from genomic DNA using the immunoSEQ Assay, a bias-controlled multiplex PCR. As for the original processing: The number of nucleated cells in each sample was estimated by amplification of reference gene primers within the assay. To quantify the absolute abundance of each unique TCRbeta CDR3 rearrangement, sequence reads were collapsed and filtered. For each sample, productive Simpson clonality was calculated by taking the square root of Simpson's diversity index across productive rearrangements. TCRdb took this table from immuneACCESS and kept in-frame rearrangements with V and J called. Such tables lack part of the clones; where checked against another copy, unresolved V genes explain under half of the gap, and the rest is unexplained. V, J and clone size are taken as reported in that table, and D and trimming were inferred from the DNA itself. The sample contains 130,000 to 150,000 clones, under 85% of them found a single time. Roughly 8.3% of the sample belongs to the ten largest clones.

The collaborating institutions used their own protocols to collect whole blood in K2EDTA tubes. For TCRbeta analysis, collaborators shipped samples as frozen whole blood, isolated PBMCs, or DNA extracted from either of those sample types. This sequence uses TRBV4-1 and TRBJ2-1; the D gene is unclear. This sequence originates from a woman older than 75 in a cohort sampled during active or convalescent COVID-19. Sequencing used peripheral blood. The nucleotide sequence is TGCGCCAGCAGCCAAGCCGGGTTCAGCTCCTACAATGAGCAGTTCTTC. Its coded protein is CASSQAGFSSYNEQFF.